A selection of T cell receptor beta chains follows, all from one sample in a study of cytotoxic CD8 clonotypes in ibrutinib-treated CLL. The method was immunoSEQ multiplex PCR; TCRdb's version includes in-frame clones alone and lacks a portion of them. The sample carries 100,000 to 150,000 clones, 80% to 90% recorded once. The sequenced sample was PBMCs, obtained after 24 months of ibrutinib treatment. These receptors all stem from a human donor with chronic lymphocytic leukemia. CDR3s include the opening cysteine and the closing phenylalanine or tryptophan. D genes are given only for firm matches. Clone size is shown for a subset of rows, as once, few, many or a class of expanded clone.

size	length	V	D	J	DNA	CDR3
.	14	TRBV27	TRBD1	TRBJ2-1	TGTGCCAGCAGTTTAGGGCAGGGGGCTGGTGAGCAGTTCTTC	CASSLGQGAGEQFF
.	14	TRBV4-2	.	TRBJ1-1	TGTGCCAGCAGCCAACCTTCCCTGAACACTGAAGCTTTCTTT	CASSQPSLNTEAFF
.	16	TRBV18	.	TRBJ1-5	TGTGCCAGCTCATCAAGCCACCGTGGAGGGAGTCAGCCCCAGCATTTT	CASSSSHRGGSQPQHF
.	12	TRBV6-5	.	TRBJ2-7	TGTGCCAGCAGTTCCCAGGCCTACGAGCAGTACTTC	CASSSQAYEQYF
once	11	TRBV6-6	.	TRBJ2-7	TGTGCCAGCAGCCCATCCTACGAGCAGTACTTC	CASSPSYEQYF
.	14	TRBV7-9	.	TRBJ2-4	TGTGCCAGCAGCCAGGCTTCCAGGGTTAGCATTCAGTACTTC	CASSQASRVSIQYF
.	17	TRBV28	TRBD1	TRBJ1-5	TGTGCCAGCAGAACATTGAGTTGGGACAGCCCTAATCAGCCCCAGCATTTT	CASRTLSWDSPNQPQHF
.	14	TRBV28	.	TRBJ1-1	TGTGCCAACGCAGGGCGTGGGGCGCACGCTGAAGCTTTCTTT	CANAGRGAHAEAFF
.	18	TRBV7-9	.	TRBJ2-2	TGTGCCAGCAGCGCGAACAGGGTGTCCCACGCGAACACCGGGGAGCTGTTTTTT	CASSANRVSHANTGELFF
.	13	TRBV27	.	TRBJ2-7	TGTGCCAGCAGTACCCTGGACGGCTACGAGCAGTACTTC	CASSTLDGYEQYF
.	15	TRBV7-9	TRBD1	TRBJ2-7	TGTGCCAGCAGCTTCTTATACAGGGGGCGGAACGAGCAGTACTTC	CASSFLYRGRNEQYF
.	16	TRBV25-1	.	TRBJ1-4	TGTGCCAGCAGTCGGGGACTCGGCGTAATAAATGAAAAACTGTTTTTT	CASSRGLGVINEKLFF
.	13	TRBV28	TRBD1	TRBJ1-1	TGTGCCAGCAGGACAGGGGCAGCATGGGAAGCTTTCTTT	CASRTGAAWEAFF
.	15	TRBV7-2	.	TRBJ2-3	TGTGCCAGCAGCAAGAGAAAGGGTAGCACAGATACGCAGTATTTT	CASSKRKGSTDTQYF
.	10	TRBV6-6	.	TRBJ2-7	TGTGCCAGCAGCCGGGACAAGCAGTACTTC	CASSRDKQYF
.	12	TRBV28	.	TRBJ2-7	TGTGCCAGCAGCTTAAATTCCTACGAGCAGTACTTC	CASSLNSYEQYF
.	13	TRBV7-8	.	TRBJ2-1	TGTGCCAGCAGACCTGGACAGTACAATGAGCAGTTCTTC	CASRPGQYNEQFF
.	14	TRBV6-1	.	TRBJ1-5	TGTGCCAGCAGTCCTCTCAGGGAGGCGAAGCCCCAGCATTTT	CASSPLREAKPQHF
.	13	TRBV7-6	TRBD1	TRBJ2-7	TGTGCCAGCAGCTTGGGACAGGTGAGCGAGCAGTACTTC	CASSLGQVSEQYF
few	14	TRBV29-1	.	TRBJ1-1	TGCAGCGTCGCCCAGGGGCTGGTGAACACTGAAGCTTTCTTT	CSVAQGLVNTEAFF
.	16	TRBV27	.	TRBJ1-5	TGTGCCAGCAGCCTCTACGGGGACGGGCTCCTCAAGCCCCAGCATTTT	CASSLYGDGLLKPQHF
.	15	TRBV9	.	TRBJ1-1	TGTGCCAGCAGCGGCCCTACAGGGAAGCAGTCGGAAGCTTTCTTT	CASSGPTGKQSEAFF
.	14	TRBV28	.	TRBJ1-2	TGTGCCAGCAGTTGGGCAGGGGAGACGGGCGGCTACACCTTC	CASSWAGETGGYTF
.	11	TRBV19	.	TRBJ1-1	TGTGCCAGTAGTATCAGTTCTGAAGCTTTCTTT	CASSISSEAFF
.	16	TRBV5-1	TRBD2	TRBJ2-7	TGCGCCAGCAGCTGGACTAGCGGGACAGGTTGGGGTGAGCAGTACTTC	CASSWTSGTGWGEQYF
.	15	TRBV7-9	TRBD2	TRBJ2-1	TGTGCCAGCAGCTTAGGGACTAGCGGGATACGGGAGCAGTTCTTC	CASSLGTSGIREQFF
.	14	TRBV27	.	TRBJ2-3	TGTGCCAGCAGTCTGACTAGAACCACAGATACGCAGTATTTT	CASSLTRTTDTQYF
.	12	TRBV30	.	TRBJ1-2	TGTGCCTGGGGTCAGGGTCGAGGAGGCTACACCTTC	CAWGQGRGGYTF
once	14	TRBV29-1	TRBD1	TRBJ1-1	TGCAGCGCATGGACAGGGGGTGGGTGGACTGAAGCTTTCTTT	CSAWTGGGWTEAFF
.	15	TRBV18	.	TRBJ1-1	TGTGCCAGCTCACCGATGGGGCTACCCAACACTGAAGCTTTCTTT	CASSPMGLPNTEAFF
.	16	TRBV27	TRBD1	TRBJ1-5	TGTGCCAGCAGTGAAGGACAGGGTCGGGGCAATCAGCCCCAGCATTTT	CASSEGQGRGNQPQHF
.	13	TRBV7-6	.	TRBJ2-7	TGTGCCAGCAGCTTAACCAAGGCGCACGAGCAGTACTTC	CASSLTKAHEQYF